This TCR beta chain emerged from a study of response to subunit inactivated influenza vaccine. Study conclusions and caveats: With each seasonal influenza vaccination, the authors suggested, few new T cells are recruited.

In this sample, this clonotype turned up many times. What it recognizes is unknown. TCRdb reanalysed the RT-PCR reads using MiXCR and keeps one entry per CDR3 protein. In the table there are 500,000 or so distinct CDR3 sequences, 16% of which are singletons. Sample: CD4+ T cells sorted from PBMCs, taken roughly 24 months after vaccination. The TCR was taken from a man aged 50 to 69 who received an inactivated influenza vaccine.

CDR3 sequence: CASSPRQGARTEAFF. The CDR3 DNA follows: TGTGCCAGCAGCCCCAGACAGGGGGCGCGGACTGAAGCTTTCTTT. This rearrangement joins TRBV6-2 or TRBV6-3 to TRBJ1-1, with 10 bases that match TRBD1. J lost 5 bases, V lost 6 bases, and 9 bases had no gene match. CDR1 MNHEY and CDR2 SVGEGT come from the germline V gene. This CDR3 region has 15 residues.